The TCR beta chain under discussion was sequenced for a study of blood T cell repertoires in COVID-19. The overall study: Samples taken during acute and convalescent COVID-19 were collected in the United States, Italy and Spain.

Sequencing used immunoSEQ multiplex PCR; TCRdb keeps in-frame clones, though not all of them. Among under 300,000 clones listed, approximately 91% were seen once. Unmatched junction bases numbered 9, after V lost 3 bases and J lost 6 bases. Germline lookup yields CDR1 LGHNA and CDR2 YNFKEQ. There are 15 residues in the CDR3. V is TRBV4-2 and J is TRBJ2-7; TRBD2 aligns across 9 bases. This receptor was taken from a man in his fifties with acute or convalescent COVID-19. The sequenced sample was peripheral blood. The CDR3 sequence is CASSQSSGVSSEQYF. The DNA for the CDR3 is TGTGCCAGCAGCCAGTCTAGCGGGGTCTCTAGCGAGCAGTACTTC.